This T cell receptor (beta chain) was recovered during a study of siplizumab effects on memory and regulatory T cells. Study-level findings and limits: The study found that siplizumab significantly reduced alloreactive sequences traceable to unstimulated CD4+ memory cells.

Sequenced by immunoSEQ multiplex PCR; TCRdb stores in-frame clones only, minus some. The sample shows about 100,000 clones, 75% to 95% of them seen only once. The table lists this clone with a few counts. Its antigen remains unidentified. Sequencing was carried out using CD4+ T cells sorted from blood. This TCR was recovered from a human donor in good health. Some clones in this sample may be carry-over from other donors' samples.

The CDR3 here is CASRPGQGAYGYTF. CDR3 bases: TGTGCCAGTAGACCGGGACAGGGGGCCTATGGCTACACCTTC. The chain is built from TRBV19 and TRBJ1-2; 12 bases are shared with TRBD1. CDR1 LNHDA and CDR2 SQIVND come from the germline V gene (reference sequence). This CDR3 is built from 14 residues. J was trimmed by 4 bases and V by 6 bases; bases with no gene match: 3.